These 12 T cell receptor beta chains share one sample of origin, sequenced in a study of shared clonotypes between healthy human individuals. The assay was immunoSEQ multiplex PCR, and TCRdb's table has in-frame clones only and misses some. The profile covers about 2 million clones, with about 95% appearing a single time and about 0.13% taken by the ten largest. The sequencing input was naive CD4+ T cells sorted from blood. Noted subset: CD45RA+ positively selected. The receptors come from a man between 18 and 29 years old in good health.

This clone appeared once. The CDR3 DNA follows: TGTGCCAGCAGCTTTGGACAAGTGGCAGAGACCCAGTACTTC. Its protein product is CASSFGQVAETQYF. The V and J genes are TRBV7-2 and TRBJ2-5, with a tentative D call TRBD1 (5 bases). Germline V gene lookup returns CDR1 SGHTA and CDR2 FQGNSA. The CDR3 is 14 residues long. The V and J ends lost 3 bases and 4 bases respectively, with 12 bases between them.

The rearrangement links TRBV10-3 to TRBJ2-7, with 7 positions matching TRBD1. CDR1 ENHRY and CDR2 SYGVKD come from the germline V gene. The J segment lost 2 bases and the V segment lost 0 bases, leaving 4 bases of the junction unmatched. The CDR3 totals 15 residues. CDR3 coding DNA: TGTGCCATCAGTGAGTCAGGGGGCAGAACCTACGAGCAGTACTTC. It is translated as CAISESGGRTYEQYF.

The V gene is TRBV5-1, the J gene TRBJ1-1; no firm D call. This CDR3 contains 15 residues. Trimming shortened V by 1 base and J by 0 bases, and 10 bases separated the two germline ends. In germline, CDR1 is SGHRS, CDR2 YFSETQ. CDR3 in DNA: TGCGCCAGCAGCTTGCGGGATGGGGTGAACACTGAAGCTTTCTTT. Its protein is CASSLRDGVNTEAFF.

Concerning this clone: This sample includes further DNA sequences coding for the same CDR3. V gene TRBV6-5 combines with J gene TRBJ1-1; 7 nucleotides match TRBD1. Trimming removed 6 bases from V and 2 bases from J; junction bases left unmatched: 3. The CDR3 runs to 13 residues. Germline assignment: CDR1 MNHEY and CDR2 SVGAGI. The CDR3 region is CASRGTANTEAFF. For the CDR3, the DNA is TGTGCCAGCAGAGGGACAGCTAACACTGAAGCTTTCTTT.

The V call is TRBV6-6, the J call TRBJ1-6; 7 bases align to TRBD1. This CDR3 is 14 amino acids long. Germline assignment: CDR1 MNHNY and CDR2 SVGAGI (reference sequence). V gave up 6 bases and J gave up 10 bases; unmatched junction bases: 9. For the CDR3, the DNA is TGTGCCAGCAGCCTAACAACAGGGGAGTCACCCCTCCACTTT. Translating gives CASSLTTGESPLHF.

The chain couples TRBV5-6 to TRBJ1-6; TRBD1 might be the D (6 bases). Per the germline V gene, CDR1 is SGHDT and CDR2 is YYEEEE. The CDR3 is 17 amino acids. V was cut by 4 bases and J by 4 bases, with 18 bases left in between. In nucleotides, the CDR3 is TGTGCCAGCAGCCCCCTGGGGGGGGCGGGTTATAATTCACCCCTCCACTTT. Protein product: CASSPLGGAGYNSPLHF.

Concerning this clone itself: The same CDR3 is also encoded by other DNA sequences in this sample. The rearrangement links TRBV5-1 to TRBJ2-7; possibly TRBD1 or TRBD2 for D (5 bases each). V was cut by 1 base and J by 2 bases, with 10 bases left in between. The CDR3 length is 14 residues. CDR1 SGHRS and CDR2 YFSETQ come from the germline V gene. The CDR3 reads CASSLTGTTYEQYF. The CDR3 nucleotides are TGCGCCAGCAGCTTGACCGGGACCACCTACGAGCAGTACTTC.

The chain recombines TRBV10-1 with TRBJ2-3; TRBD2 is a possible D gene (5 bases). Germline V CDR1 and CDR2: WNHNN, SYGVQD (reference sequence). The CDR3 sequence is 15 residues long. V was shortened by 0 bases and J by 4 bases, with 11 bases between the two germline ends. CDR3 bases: TGCGCCAGCAGTGAGTCGAGGAGGACTTCAGATACGCAGTATTTT. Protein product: CASSESRRTSDTQYF.

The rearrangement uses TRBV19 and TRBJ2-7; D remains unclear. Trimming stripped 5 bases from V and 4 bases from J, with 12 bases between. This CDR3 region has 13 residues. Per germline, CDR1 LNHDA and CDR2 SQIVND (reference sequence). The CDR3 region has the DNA TGTGCCAGTAGTTCCCCCCACGATTACGAGCAGTACTTC. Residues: CASSSPHDYEQYF.

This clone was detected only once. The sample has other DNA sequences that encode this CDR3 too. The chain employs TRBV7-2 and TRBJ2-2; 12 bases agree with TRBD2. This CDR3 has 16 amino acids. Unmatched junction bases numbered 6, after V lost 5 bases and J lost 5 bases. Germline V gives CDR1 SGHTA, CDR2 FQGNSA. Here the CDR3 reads CASSLRLAGVTGELFF. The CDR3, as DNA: TGTGCCAGCAGCCTACGACTAGCGGGAGTAACCGGGGAGCTGTTTTTT. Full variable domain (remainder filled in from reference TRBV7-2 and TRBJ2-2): GAGVSQSPSNKVTEKGKDVELRCDPISGHTALYWYRQSLGQGLEFLIYFQGNSAPDKSGLPSDRFSAERTGGSVSTLTIQRTQQEDSAVYLCASSLRLAGVTGELFFGEGSRLTVL.

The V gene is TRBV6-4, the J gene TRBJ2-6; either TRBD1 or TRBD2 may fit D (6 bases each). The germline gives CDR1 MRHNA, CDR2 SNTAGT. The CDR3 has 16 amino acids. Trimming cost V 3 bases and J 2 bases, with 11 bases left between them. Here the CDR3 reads CASSEAGGPGANVLTF. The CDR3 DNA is TGTGCCAGCAGTGAAGCTGGGGGGCCTGGGGCCAACGTCCTGACTTTC.

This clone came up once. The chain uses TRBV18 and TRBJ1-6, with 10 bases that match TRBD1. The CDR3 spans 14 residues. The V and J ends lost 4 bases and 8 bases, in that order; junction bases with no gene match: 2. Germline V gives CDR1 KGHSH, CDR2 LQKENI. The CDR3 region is CASSQDRGDSPLHF. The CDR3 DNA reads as TGTGCCAGCTCACAGGACAGGGGGGATTCACCCCTCCACTTT.